A single sample gave rise to the 21 T cell receptor beta chains below, sequenced in a study of type 1 regulatory T cells. TCRdb recomputed calls from the reads with MiXCR, one row per CDR3 protein. The sample yields around 19,000 distinct CDR3 sequences, about 10% seen once. Sequences were obtained from CD4+ T cells, either the whole sample or a sorted fraction (not recorded which). These receptor sequences come from a human donor in good health.

The CDR3 spells CSARDRAGRRGTEAFF. The CDR3 DNA reads TGCAGTGCTAGAGATCGTGCCGGTCGGAGGGGCACTGAAGCTTTCTTT. The chain employs TRBV20-1 and TRBJ1-1; D is perhaps TRBD1 (5 bases). CDR3 length equals 16 residues. Germline V gene lookup returns CDR1 DFQATT and CDR2 SNEGSKA (reference sequence). With 0 bases removed from V and 4 bases from J, the gap between germline ends came to 18 bases.

This clonotype came up a few times. The V and J genes are TRBV20-1 and TRBJ2-1; unclear D gene. The CDR3 covers 13 residues. The ends were cut back, 1 base at V and 3 bases at J, with 7 bases in the middle. The germline V gene has CDR1 DFQATT and CDR2 SNEGSKA (reference sequence). CDR3 DNA: TGCAGTGCTAGAGTCGGCAGCTACAATGAGCAGTTCTTC. It specifies CSARVGSYNEQFF.

This clonotype was seen only a few times. The rearrangement uses TRBV7-2 and TRBJ2-5, with TRBD1 matching over 8 bases. The CDR3 is 14 amino acids. V trimming: 6 bases; J trimming: 5 bases; junction bases outside the gene matches: 8. Germline-derived CDR1 and CDR2 are SGHTA and FQGNSA. The CDR3 protein is CASRYDRGLETQYF. The CDR3 nucleotides read TGTGCCAGCAGATACGACAGGGGACTGGAGACCCAGTACTTC.

The sample holds many counts of this clonotype. The CDR3: CASSLIVPGTEAFF. Written as DNA, the CDR3 is TGTGCCAGCAGTTTAATTGTCCCGGGCACTGAAGCTTTCTTT. The chain has TRBV28 and TRBJ1-1; no reliable D call. Germline values: CDR1 MDHEN, CDR2 SYDVKM. This CDR3 region has 14 residues. Trimming took 2 bases from V and 4 from J, leaving 11 bases between them.

In this sample, this clonotype turned up a few times. This rearrangement joins TRBV30 to TRBJ2-5; D unclear. Germline lookup yields CDR1 GTSNPN and CDR2 SVGIG (reference sequence). The CDR3 length is 12 residues. V lost 8 bases and J lost 0, with 10 bases in between. The CDR3, as DNA: TGTGCCAGTGACCGAAACCAAGAGACCCAGTACTTC. Translation gives CASDRNQETQYF.

This clonotype was detected ten times or more. The rearrangement uses TRBV20-1 and TRBJ2-7; 11 bases are shared with TRBD2. The CDR3 runs 13 residues. Germline V gives CDR1 DFQATT, CDR2 SNEGSKA (reference sequence). V was pared by 6 bases and J by 3 bases, with 4 bases of the junction left unmatched. CDR3 residues: CSAGTSGIYEQYF. In DNA form, the CDR3 reads TGCAGTGCAGGGACTAGCGGTATCTACGAGCAGTACTTC.

This clonotype was seen at least ten times. The rearrangement joins TRBV5-5 to TRBJ2-7; TRBD2 matches at 9 bases. Germline CDR1 reads SGHKS; CDR2 reads YYEKEE (reference sequence). Trimming at V came to 4 bases and at J to 2 bases, leaving 7 bases not matched to a gene. The CDR3 spans 15 residues. CDR3 nucleotide sequence: TGTGCCAGCAGCATTAGCGGGAGCCAAACCTACGAGCAGTACTTC. Its translation: CASSISGSQTYEQYF.

The J gene is TRBJ1-1, the V gene TRBV20-1; D unclear. The CDR3 is 15 residues long. Germline CDR1 DFQATT, CDR2 SNEGSKA (reference sequence). Trimming shortened V by 3 bases and J by 0 bases, and 14 bases separated the two germline ends. The CDR3 reads CSASPPSRLNTEAFF. The CDR3 DNA reads as TGCAGTGCTAGCCCTCCAAGTAGACTGAACACTGAAGCTTTCTTT.

CDR3 region: CASINGQNTGELFF. The CDR3, as DNA: TGTGCCAGTATCAACGGACAGAACACCGGGGAGCTGTTTTTT. The rearrangement joins TRBV19 to TRBJ2-2; D might be TRBD1 (5 bases). Germline V CDR1 and CDR2: LNHDA, SQIVND (reference sequence). Trimming stripped 7 bases from V and 1 base from J, with 10 bases between. This CDR3 is built from 14 residues.

The sample holds many counts of this clonotype. The chain has TRBV30 and TRBJ1-6, with D unclear. CDR1 and CDR2 (germline): GTSNPN, SVGIG (reference sequence). This CDR3 has 13 amino acids. Trimming removed 6 bases at V and 10 bases at J, with 16 bases between. As DNA, the CDR3 is TGTGCCTGCGGCCGAGGAGGAGAATCACCCCTCCACTTT. This gives the protein CACGRGGESPLHF.

This clonotype appeared a few times. The V and J genes are TRBV6-5 and TRBJ2-5; 12 bases are shared with TRBD2. This CDR3 has 17 amino acids. The germline V gene has CDR1 MNHEY and CDR2 SVGAGI. J gave up 5 bases and V 6 bases, and 13 bases lay outside the gene matches. The CDR3 here is CASRKGTSGSGAETQYF. In nucleotides, the CDR3 is TGTGCCAGCAGAAAGGGGACTAGCGGGTCCGGGGCGGAGACCCAGTACTTC.

Many counts were recorded for this clonotype. The rearrangement links TRBV29-1 to TRBJ2-7, with 10 bases identical to TRBD2. The germline CDR1 and CDR2 sequences are SQVTM and ANQGSEA. The ends lost 7 bases at V and 3 bases at J; junction bases unmatched: 3. This CDR3 comprises 12 residues. CDR3 sequence: CSGRTSGYEQYF. CDR3 bases: TGCAGCGGGAGGACTAGCGGCTACGAGCAGTACTTC.

This clonotype was detected only once. Because the CDR3 is missing its conserved closing phenylalanine or tryptophan, this is likely a read error. The J gene is TRBJ2-1, the V gene TRBV7-9; 11 positions agree with TRBD2. V shed 7 bases, J shed 9 bases, and the junction held 8 bases outside the gene matches. CDR3 length equals 14 residues. Germline lookup yields CDR1 SEHNR and CDR2 FQNEAQ (reference sequence). The CDR3 DNA is TGTGCCAGCACCCCGGTGCTAGCGGGAGGTGAGCAGTTCTTA. It translates to CASTPVLAGGEQFL.

The table lists this clonotype with many counts. The chain uses TRBV12-3 or TRBV12-4 and TRBJ1-2; tentative D call: TRBD1 (5 bases). This CDR3 spans 12 amino acids. The V end lost 3 bases, the J end lost 4 bases, and 6 bases lay between the germline ends. CDR3 sequence reads: CASSFGGYGYTF. The CDR3 DNA reads as TGTGCCAGCAGTTTTGGGGGCTATGGCTACACCTTC.

A remark on this clonotype: A clone one base away is much larger, so this may be a read error. The chain links TRBV29-1 to TRBJ2-7, with D unclear. V lost 7 bases to trimming and J lost 6 bases, with 13 bases between them. This CDR3 spans 11 amino acids. Looked up from germline, CDR1 is SQVTM and CDR2 is ANQGSEA. In DNA, the CDR3 is TGCAGCGCTGATACGGGCCCCGAGCAGTACTTC. This codes for CSADTGPEQYF.

This clonotype has a handful of counts. The J gene is TRBJ1-2, the V gene TRBV12-3 or TRBV12-4; D gene ambiguous. V lost 3 bases and J lost 7, with 15 bases in between. The CDR3 contains 14 residues. CDR3 sequence: CASSFWGTSRGYTF. In nucleotides, the CDR3 is TGTGCCAGCAGTTTCTGGGGTACGTCCCGTGGCTACACCTTC.

The table lists this clonotype with many counts. V gene TRBV11-2 combines with J gene TRBJ2-1; 10 bases are a match to TRBD2. Germline CDR1 reads SGHAT; CDR2 reads FQNNGV. The trim removed 5 bases at V and 4 bases at J, leaving 11 bases unmatched. CDR3 length: 17 amino acids. CDR3 DNA: TGTGCCAGCAGCCGGGGGGCTAGCGGGAGTTCTTACAATGAGCAGTTCTTC. Its protein product is CASSRGASGSSYNEQFF. Full variable domain (remainder filled in from reference TRBV11-2 and TRBJ2-1): EAGVAQSPRYKIIEKRQSVAFWCNPISGHATLYWYQQILGQGPKLLIQFQNNGVVDDSQLPKDRFSAERLKGVDSTLKIQPAKLEDSAVYLCASSRGASGSSYNEQFFGPGTRLTVL.

This clonotype was counted at least ten times. J is TRBJ2-5 and V is TRBV5-5; D remains unclear. The CDR3 has 14 amino acids. V lost 2 bases and J 5 bases, leaving 13 bases between the germline ends. In germline, CDR1 is SGHKS, CDR2 YYEKEE (reference sequence). The CDR3 sequence is CASSFSKHRETQYF. In DNA form, the CDR3 reads TGTGCCAGCAGCTTCTCGAAGCATAGGGAGACCCAGTACTTC.

This clonotype is labeled as medium-sized (0.01 to 0.1%). The genes are TRBV14 and TRBJ2-3; no firm D call. Between the trimmed V and J ends, which lost 2 bases and 2 bases, there was a span of 2 bases. The germline gives CDR1 SGHDN, CDR2 FVKESK. The CDR3 sequence is 12 residues long. The CDR3 DNA sequence: TGTGCCAGCAGCCAAACCACAGATACGCAGTATTTT. Translation: CASSQTTDTQYF.

In its sample, this clonotype was seen many times. This rearrangement joins TRBV29-1 to TRBJ2-1; D gene uncertain. Germline V lookup: CDR1 SQVTM, CDR2 ANQGSEA. This CDR3 has 12 amino acids. V lost 3 bases, J lost 5 bases, and 8 bases lay in between. The CDR3 here is CSVDPQNNEQFF. CDR3 bases: TGCAGCGTTGACCCCCAAAACAATGAGCAGTTCTTC.

The gene calls are TRBV7-2 and TRBJ1-1; no clear D gene. This CDR3 is 16 amino acids long. Trimming shortened V by 0 bases and J by 7 bases, and 18 bases separated the two germline ends. Per germline, CDR1 SGHTA and CDR2 FQGNSA. In DNA form, the CDR3 reads TGTGCCAGCAGCTTAGCGGGAACAGCTCCTTGGGGTGAAGCTTTCTTT. Protein sequence: CASSLAGTAPWGEAFF. The full variable domain, completed using reference TRBV7-2 and TRBJ1-1, is GAGVSQSPSNKVTEKGKDVELRCDPISGHTALYWYRQSLGQGLEFLIYFQGNSAPDKSGLPSDRFSAERTGGSVSTLTIQRTQQEDSAVYLCASSLAGTAPWGEAFFGQGTRLTVV.